Below are 7 T cell receptor beta chains sequenced from a single sample in a study of T cells after yellow fever vaccination. TCRdb used MiXCR to reprocess the 5' RACE reads, holding one entry per CDR3 protein. Of 300,000 to 350,000 distinct CDR3 sequences in the sample, around 4.4% are singletons; the top ten hold just under 20%. The starting material was PBMCs, obtained 15 days after the yellow fever booster vaccination. The receptors stem from a young man who received the YFV17D yellow fever vaccine.

V is TRBV4-1 and J is TRBJ2-5; tentative D call: TRBD1 (6 bases). The germline V gene has CDR1 MGHRA and CDR2 YSYEKL. V was clipped by 3 bases and J by 2 bases, with 16 bases between them. The CDR3 runs 16 residues. DNA for the CDR3: TGCGCCAGCAGCCATGGGGAGAGGGGGAAACAAGAGACCCAGTACTTC. Translation: CASSHGERGKQETQYF.

J is TRBJ2-3 and V is TRBV5-6, with D perhaps assigned TRBD1 or TRBD2 (5 bases each). CDR1 is SGHDT and CDR2 is YYEEEE in the germline V gene. CDR3 length: 18 amino acids. V was shortened by 2 bases and J by 2 bases, with 21 bases between the two germline ends. In DNA form, the CDR3 reads TGTGCCAGCAGCTTACTCGGGGCCAGCTACCAATACACAGATACGCAGTATTTT. Translated, it gives CASSLLGASYQYTDTQYF.

This clonotype appeared many times. The chain is built from TRBV5-6 and TRBJ2-3; D is unclear. CDR3 length equals 13 residues. V lost 2 bases, J lost 2 bases, and 6 bases lay in between. CDR1 SGHDT and CDR2 YYEEEE come from the germline V gene. The CDR3 nucleotides are TGTGCCAGCAGCTTTACGGTCACAGATACGCAGTATTTT. Translating gives CASSFTVTDTQYF.

The chain recombines TRBV12-3 or TRBV12-4 with TRBJ2-2, with D unresolved. The CDR3 spans 14 residues. V lost 7 bases and J lost 1, with 10 bases in between. The CDR3 nucleotides read TGTGCCAGCACCTGGGTTGGGAACACCGGGGAGCTGTTTTTT. Translating gives CASTWVGNTGELFF.

This clonotype appeared a few times. V usage is TRBV5-4 and J usage is TRBJ2-5, with D perhaps matching TRBD1 (6 bases). This CDR3 comprises 13 residues. Trimming took 0 bases from V and 5 from J, leaving 8 bases between them. Germline V gives CDR1 SGHNT, CDR2 YYREEE (reference sequence). CDR3 in DNA: TGTGCCAGCAGCTTGGAGGGGGACGAGACCCAGTACTTC. Amino acids: CASSLEGDETQYF.

This rearrangement joins TRBV5-1 to TRBJ1-2; D ambiguous. CDR3 size: 14 residues. Germline assignment: CDR1 SGHRS and CDR2 YFSETQ. V lost 3 bases and J 3 bases, leaving 12 bases between the germline ends. CDR3 sequence reads: CASSYPAGDYGYTF. The CDR3 nucleotides are TGCGCCAGCAGCTACCCCGCCGGGGACTATGGCTACACCTTC.

This clonotype was detected many times. V gene TRBV20-1 combines with J gene TRBJ2-1, with 10 bases fitting TRBD2. Germline CDR1 DFQATT, CDR2 SNEGSKA (reference sequence). This CDR3 has 14 residues. Trimming removed 5 bases from V and 4 bases from J; junction bases left unmatched: 5. This chain's CDR3 is CSAGGLAEYNEQFF. The CDR3, as DNA: TGCAGTGCTGGAGGACTAGCGGAATACAATGAGCAGTTCTTC.